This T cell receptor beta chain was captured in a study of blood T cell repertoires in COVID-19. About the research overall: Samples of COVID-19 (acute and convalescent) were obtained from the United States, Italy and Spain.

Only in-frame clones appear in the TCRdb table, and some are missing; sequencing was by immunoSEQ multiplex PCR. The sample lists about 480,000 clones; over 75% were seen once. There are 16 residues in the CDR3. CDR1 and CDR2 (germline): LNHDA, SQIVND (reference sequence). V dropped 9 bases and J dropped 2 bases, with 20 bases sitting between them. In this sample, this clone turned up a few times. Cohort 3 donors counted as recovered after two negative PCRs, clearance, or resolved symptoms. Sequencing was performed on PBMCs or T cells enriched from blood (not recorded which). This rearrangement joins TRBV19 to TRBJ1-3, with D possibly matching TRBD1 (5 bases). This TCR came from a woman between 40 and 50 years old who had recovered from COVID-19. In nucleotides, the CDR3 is TGTGCCAGCCAGGGAATTCGGGTGTTAACTGGAAACACCATATATTTT. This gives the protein CASQGIRVLTGNTIYF. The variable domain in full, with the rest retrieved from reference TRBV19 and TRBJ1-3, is DGGITQSPKYLFRKEGQNVTLSCEQNLNHDAMYWYRQDPGQGLRLIYYSQIVNDFQKGDIAEGYSVSREKKESFPLTVTSAQKNPTAFYLCASQGIRVLTGNTIYFGEGSWLTVV.